This section outlines one T cell receptor beta chain sequence together with its context. The data stem from a study of lymphopenia after photon versus proton radiotherapy. V lost 6 bases and J lost 9; bases outside the gene matches: 4. Germline CDR1 and CDR2: MDHEN and SYDVKM. CDR3 length equals 14 residues. TCRdb keeps only in-frame clones here, not all; method: immunoSEQ multiplex PCR. The sample has some 33,000 clones; 85% to 90% are singletons. Sequencing was performed on peripheral blood, taken from a patient treated with photon-based radiotherapy. V usage is TRBV28 and J usage is TRBJ2-1; 14 bases map to TRBD2. This receptor was identified in a woman in her forties or fifties with pancreatic cancer. CDR3 sequence: CASRPGLAGVEQFF. The CDR3 region has the DNA TGTGCCAGCAGACCGGGACTAGCGGGAGTTGAGCAGTTCTTC.